One TCR beta chain is described in this entry. This clonotype has a single count. Its antigen remains undetermined. Base qualities are not provided; no much larger clone lies one nucleotide away. One read amounts to weak evidence. For this chain, trimming is 6 bases at the V end and 5 bases at the J end, and the number of junction bases without a gene match is 12. Including the terminal cysteine and phenylalanine, the CDR3 comprises 15 residues. Only the CDR3 part of the read is kept: 45 bases, read in frame from the first base. CDR1 SGHAT and CDR2 FQNNGV are derived from the germline V gene. The sample comes from a study of Graves' ophthalmopathy and Graves' hyperthyroidism (dated 2018 in TCRdb). Turning to the overall study: Peripheral blood was collected at initial diagnosis, prior to any treatment. TCR beta repertoire signatures were used to distinguish Graves' ophthalmopathy from Graves' hyperthyroidism and to predict progression to ophthalmopathy. In total, some 140 blood samples were TCR-sequenced: under 45 ophthalmopathy, about 75 hyperthyroidism and some 17 hyperthyroidism-to-ophthalmopathy patients. To explore V-J signatures that distinguish ophthalmopathy from hyperthyroidism, a discovery set of about a hundred patients was enrolled, made up of about 40 with ophthalmopathy and fewer than 60 with stable hyperthyroidism. The independent validation cohort included around 19 hyperthyroidism patients plus 17 patients who later progressed from hyperthyroidism to ophthalmopathy. In roughly 6 hyperthyroidism patients, T-cell repertoires of thyroid tissue and blood were compared. After sampling, hyperthyroidism patients received methimazole starting at 30 mg daily, and ophthalmopathy patients received high-dose intravenous methylprednisolone. Beyond this particular receptor, the publication reports: No statistical method was used to set the sample size in advance, and the investigators knew which group each participant was assigned to. In cross-validation, the 13-signature model distinguished ophthalmopathy from stable hyperthyroidism with about 87% sensitivity and around 82% specificity, and in the test set the corresponding values were roughly 80% and 75%. Most expanded thyroid clonotypes with a frequency above 0.001 also appeared in blood, which suggests that blood repertoires may reflect the immune response in the thyroid. In validation, the model predicted ophthalmopathy progression with nearly 71% sensitivity and roughly 72% specificity; roughly 11 predicted patients were CT-confirmed with GO in a median of about 6.2 months.

For repertoire sequencing, TCR beta CDR3 regions were amplified from RNA transcripts. HTBI primers and the Qiagen OneStep RT-PCR kit were used in a first-round RT-PCR, which was followed by a second-round multiplex PCR, size selection and purification. Sequencing of the libraries was carried out on an Illumina HiSeq2000 in paired-end mode with 100 bp reads. In the paper's pipeline: SOAPnuke was used to process the reads, removing any read that contained adapters or uncalled bases, had a mean Phred below 15, or lacked an exact match to the constant primer or identifier. High-quality paired reads were merged with COPE v1.2.5. Clonotypes were defined as unique nucleotide sequences and were aligned to IMGT TRB V, D and J references using MiTCR v1.1. The analysis was limited to V-J combinations with a frequency above 0.0001, which together covered more than 99% of repertoires. A TCR clonal expansion and chaos score per V-J combination was defined as the ratio of F50 clonal expansion to chaos observed in the TCRdist matrix. Features were reduced by Welch's t-statistics and random forest to over 10 V-J combinations, which fed a naive Bayes classifier. The similarity between thyroid and blood repertoires was quantified using the Morisita-Horn index. In TCRdb, the public reads were trimmed at Q25 with fastp and aligned with MiXCR, with productive beta chains retained. Every entry covers one CDR3 protein and lists the most common genes and DNA from its rows. These V and J calls derive from TCRdb rather than the authors' analysis. This sample lists about 370,000 distinct CDR3 sequences; approximately 18% were detected once. The ten largest clones take up about 2.4% of the sample.

Hyperthyroidism was defined as stable when no progression to ophthalmopathy occurred within 18 months of follow-up. Hyperthyroidism patients were newly diagnosed, were aged 18 to 65 years, and had a disease duration under 2 months. Patients with other autoimmune diseases, uncontrolled infections, pregnancy or lactation were excluded. Diagnosis relied on clinical symptoms, serum thyroxine, TRAb, thyroid ultrasound and orbital computed tomography. Using Ficoll-Paque density gradient centrifugation, PBMCs were isolated from 9.5 to 10 ml of fresh peripheral blood. Trizol reagent was used to extract the total RNA, and its quality was then checked on an Agilent 2100 Bioanalyzer.

The V and J segments used are TRBV11-2 and TRBJ1-2; 7 junctional bases match TRBD1. The sequenced material came from peripheral blood. This receptor was taken from an adult woman with stable Graves' hyperthyroidism. The sequenced DNA is TGTGCCAGCAGAAATTTTAGGACAGGATCATATGGCTACACCTTC. The encoded protein is CASRNFRTGSYGYTF.